This T cell receptor (gamma chain) was captured by sequencing in a study of Vδ1+ human thymocytes. Study-wide points: In the thymus, TRG and TRD repertoires looked highly polyclonal with Gaussian CDR3 lengths.

After alphabeta T cell depletion, CD3+ Vdelta1+ Vdelta2- thymocytes were sorted. The CDR3 has 15 residues. Germline assignment: CDR1 GITISATS and CDR2 ISYDGTV (reference sequence). J lost 0 bases, V lost 3 bases, and 8 bases had no gene match. The template was reverse-transcribed extracted RNA. CDR3 amplicons came from multiplex PCR with pooled V-gene forward and constant-region reverse primers. TCRdb made new clone calls on the multiplex PCR reads using CATT. The sample includes approximately 25,000 gamma-chain clones, over 15% of them seen just once. Of note for this clone: What it binds is not known.

This TCR was sampled from a boy under two years old who had congenital heart surgery. The V and J genes are TRGV9 and TRGJ1 or TRGJ2. The specimen was Vdelta1+ gamma-delta thymocytes from the thymus. Indicated subset: FACS-sorted CD3+ TCRalphabeta- TCRVdelta1+ TCRVdelta2- thymocytes. The CDR3 DNA reads TGTGCCTTGTGGGAGCCCCCCCAGAATTATTATAAGAAACTCTTT. It specifies CALWEPPQNYYKKLF.